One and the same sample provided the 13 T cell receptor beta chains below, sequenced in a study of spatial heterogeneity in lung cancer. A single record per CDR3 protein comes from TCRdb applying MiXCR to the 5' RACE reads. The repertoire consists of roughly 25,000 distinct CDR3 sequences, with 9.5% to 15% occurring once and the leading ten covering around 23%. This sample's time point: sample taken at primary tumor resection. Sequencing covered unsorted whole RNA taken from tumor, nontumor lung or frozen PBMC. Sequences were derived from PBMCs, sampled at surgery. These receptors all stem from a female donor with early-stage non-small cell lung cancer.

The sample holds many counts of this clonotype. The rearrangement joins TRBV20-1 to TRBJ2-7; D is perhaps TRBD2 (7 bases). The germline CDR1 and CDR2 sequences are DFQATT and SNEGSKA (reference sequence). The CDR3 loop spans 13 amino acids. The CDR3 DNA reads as TGCAGTGCCAGAGGGGGAGGGATTGACGAGCAGTACGTC. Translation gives CSARGGGIDEQYV.

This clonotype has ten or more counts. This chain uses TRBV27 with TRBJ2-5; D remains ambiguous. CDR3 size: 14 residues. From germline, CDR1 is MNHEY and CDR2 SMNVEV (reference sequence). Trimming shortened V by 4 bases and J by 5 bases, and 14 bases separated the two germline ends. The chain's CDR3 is CASSSPSSRETQYF. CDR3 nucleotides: TGTGCCAGCAGTTCCCCAAGCTCCCGGGAGACCCAGTACTTC.

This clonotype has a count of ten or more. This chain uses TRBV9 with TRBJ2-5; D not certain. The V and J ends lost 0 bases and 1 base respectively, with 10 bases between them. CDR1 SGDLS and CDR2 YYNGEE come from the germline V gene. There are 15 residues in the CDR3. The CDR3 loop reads CASSVEASFQETQYF. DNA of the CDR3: TGTGCCAGCAGCGTAGAGGCAAGCTTCCAAGAGACCCAGTACTTC.

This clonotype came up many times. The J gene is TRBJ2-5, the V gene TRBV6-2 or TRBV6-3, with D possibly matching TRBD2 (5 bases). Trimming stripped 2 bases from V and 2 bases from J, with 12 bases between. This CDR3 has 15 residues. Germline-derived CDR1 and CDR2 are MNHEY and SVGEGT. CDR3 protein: CASSYQDFPQETQYF. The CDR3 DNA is TGTGCCAGCAGTTACCAGGACTTCCCTCAAGAGACCCAGTACTTC.

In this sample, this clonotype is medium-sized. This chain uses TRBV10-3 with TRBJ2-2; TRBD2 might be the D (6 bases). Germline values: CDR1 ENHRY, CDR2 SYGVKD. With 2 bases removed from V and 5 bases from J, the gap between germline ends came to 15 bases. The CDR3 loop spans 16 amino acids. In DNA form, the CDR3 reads TGTGCCATCAGTGAGGCGGGGACTCTTGGAACCGGGGAGCTGTTTTTT. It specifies CAISEAGTLGTGELFF.

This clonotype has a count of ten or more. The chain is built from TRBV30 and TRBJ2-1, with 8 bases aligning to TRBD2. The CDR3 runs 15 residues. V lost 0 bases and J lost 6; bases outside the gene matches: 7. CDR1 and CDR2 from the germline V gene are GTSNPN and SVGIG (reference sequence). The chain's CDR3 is CAWSVGSGSFNEQFF. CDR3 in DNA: TGTGCCTGGAGTGTTGGCAGCGGGAGCTTCAATGAGCAGTTCTTC.

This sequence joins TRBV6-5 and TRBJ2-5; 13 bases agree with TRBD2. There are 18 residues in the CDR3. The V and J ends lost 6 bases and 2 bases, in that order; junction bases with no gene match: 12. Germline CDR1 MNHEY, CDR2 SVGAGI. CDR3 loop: CASSPGLAGDPPQETQYF. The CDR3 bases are TGTGCCAGCAGCCCTGGACTAGCGGGAGACCCACCACAAGAGACCCAGTACTTC.

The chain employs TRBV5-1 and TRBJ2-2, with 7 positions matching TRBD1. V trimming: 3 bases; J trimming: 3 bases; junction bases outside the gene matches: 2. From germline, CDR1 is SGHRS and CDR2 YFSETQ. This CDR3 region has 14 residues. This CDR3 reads CASSSGQHTGELFF. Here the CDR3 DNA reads TGCGCCAGCAGCTCGGGACAGCACACCGGGGAGCTGTTTTTT.

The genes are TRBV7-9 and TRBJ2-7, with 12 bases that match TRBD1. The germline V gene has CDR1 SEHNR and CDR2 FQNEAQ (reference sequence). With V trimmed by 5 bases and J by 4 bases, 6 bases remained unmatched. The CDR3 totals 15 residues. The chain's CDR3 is CASSGSGQGAYEQYV. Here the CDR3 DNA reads TGTGCCAGCAGCGGGTCGGGACAGGGGGCTTACGAGCAGTACGTC.

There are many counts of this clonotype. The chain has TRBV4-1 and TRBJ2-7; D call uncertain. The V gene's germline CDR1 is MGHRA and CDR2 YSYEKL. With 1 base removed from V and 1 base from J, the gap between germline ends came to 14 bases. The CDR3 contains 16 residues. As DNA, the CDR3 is TGCGCCAGCAGCCAAGTAGTGTCGGCCTCTTCCTACGAGCAGTACTTC. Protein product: CASSQVVSASSYEQYF.

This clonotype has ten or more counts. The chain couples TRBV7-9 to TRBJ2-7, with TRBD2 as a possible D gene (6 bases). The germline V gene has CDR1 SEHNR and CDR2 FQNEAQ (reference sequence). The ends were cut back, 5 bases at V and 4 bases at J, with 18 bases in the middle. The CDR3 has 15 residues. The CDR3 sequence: CASSPTRDLLYEQYF. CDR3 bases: TGTGCCAGCAGCCCAACCCGGGACTTGCTATACGAGCAGTACTTC.

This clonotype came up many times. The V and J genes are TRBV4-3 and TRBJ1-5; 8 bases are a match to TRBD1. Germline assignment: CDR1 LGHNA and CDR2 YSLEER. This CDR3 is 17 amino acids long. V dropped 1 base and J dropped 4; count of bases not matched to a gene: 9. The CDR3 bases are TGCGCCAGCAGCCAAGCGATAATTGGGACAGGAAATCAGCCCCAGCATTTT. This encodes CASSQAIIGTGNQPQHF.

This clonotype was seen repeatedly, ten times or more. The CDR3 DNA is TGCGCCAGCAGCTTGAACCCGTCAGGGGATTCTGGAAACACCATATATTTT. This codes for CASSLNPSGDSGNTIYF. This chain connects TRBV5-1 to TRBJ1-3; a weak D match, TRBD1 (6 bases). This CDR3 is built from 17 residues. CDR1 and CDR2 (germline): SGHRS, YFSETQ. V was clipped by 1 base and J by 1 base, with 15 bases between them.